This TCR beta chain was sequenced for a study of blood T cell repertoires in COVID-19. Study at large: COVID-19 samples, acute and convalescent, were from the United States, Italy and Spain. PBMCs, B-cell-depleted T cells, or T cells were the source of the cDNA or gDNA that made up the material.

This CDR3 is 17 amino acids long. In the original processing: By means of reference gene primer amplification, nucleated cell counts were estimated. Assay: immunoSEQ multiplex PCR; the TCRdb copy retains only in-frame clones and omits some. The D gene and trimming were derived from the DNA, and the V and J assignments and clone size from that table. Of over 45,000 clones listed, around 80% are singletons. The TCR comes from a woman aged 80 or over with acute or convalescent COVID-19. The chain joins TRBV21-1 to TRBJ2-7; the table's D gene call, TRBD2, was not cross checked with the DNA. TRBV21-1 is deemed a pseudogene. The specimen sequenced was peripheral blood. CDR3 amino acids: CASSRRTSGGFSYEQYF. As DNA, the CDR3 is TGTGCCAGCAGCAGACGGACTAGCGGGGGGTTCTCCTACGAGCAGTACTTC.